The text below deals with one T cell receptor beta chain. Self-reported history from a screening survey and questionnaire set each donor's cohort. What the recovered Cohort 3 donors had was two negative PCRs, clearance, or symptom resolution. The CDR3 has 16 residues. Germline CDR1 is LGHDT and CDR2 is YNNKEL (reference sequence). V gave up 4 bases and J gave up 4 bases; unmatched junction bases: 4. The data stem from a study of blood T cell repertoires in COVID-19. Repertoires were generated with immunoSEQ multiplex PCR, while TCRdb's copy carries only in-frame clones and drops some. This table holds around 250,000 clones, roughly 80% found once.

The rearrangement joins TRBV3-1 (or the pseudogene TRBV3-2) to TRBJ2-3; the match to TRBD2 covers 14 bases. The specimen was PBMCs or T cells enriched from blood (not recorded which). This TCR derives from a man aged 50 to 59 who had recovered from COVID-19. DNA for the CDR3: TGTGCCAGCAGCCCCTTGGGACTAGCGGGAGCAGATACGCAGTATTTT. Amino acid sequence: CASSPLGLAGADTQYF.